This TCR beta chain was obtained from a study of blood T cell repertoires in COVID-19 (dated by TCRdb to 2019 to 2021). Describing the broader study: Samples covering the acute and convalescent phases of COVID-19 were provided by collaborators in the United States, Italy and Spain. Subjects who had been exposed to COVID-19, were actively infected with it, or had recovered from it provided the deeply sampled blood TCRbeta repertoires that made up the dataset. The samples were drawn from the first 160 participants of the ongoing ImmuneRACE study and from some 1,300 subjects provided by 6 global collaborators. Where available, HLA class I and class II types were taken from metadata supplied by the sample provider and were not determined by assay-based typing. The repertoires were released in a freely available public database intended as a resource for research on the immune response to SARS-CoV-2. The sample metadata nearly always contained a de-identified subject ID, COVID-19 status, age in years and sex. The prospective study material was composed of cDNA or gDNA derived from T cells, B-cell-depleted T cells, or PBMCs. What the authors observed across the whole study: The amount of clinical and demographic metadata varied by source and participant and was provided uncurated.

To note about this clone: Its antigen is still unknown. There are no base qualities to consult, and no much larger clone falls within one base.

Whole blood was collected in K2EDTA tubes by collaborating institutions according to the institutions' own protocols. For TCRbeta analysis, collaborators shipped samples in one of three forms: frozen whole blood, isolated PBMCs, or DNA extracted from either of those sample types. After removal of 8 bases from V and 3 bases from J, the junction retains 6 bases not matched to a gene. Based on the germline V gene (reference sequence), the CDR1 and CDR2 sequences are LNHDA and SQIVND. From the cysteine through the phenylalanine, the CDR3 covers 13 amino acids. The read is trimmed to its CDR3 DNA, 39 bases read in frame from base 1. The immunoSEQ Assay, a bias-controlled multiplex PCR, was used to amplify TCRbeta CDR3 regions from genomic DNA. For the original study's pipeline: The number of nucleated cells in each sample was estimated by amplification of reference gene primers within the assay. To quantify the absolute abundance of each unique TCRbeta CDR3 rearrangement, sequence reads were collapsed and filtered. For each sample, productive Simpson clonality was calculated as the square root of Simpson's diversity index over productive rearrangements. TCRdb took this table from immuneACCESS and kept in-frame rearrangements with V and J called. Such tables lack part of the clones; where checked against another copy, unresolved V genes explain under half of the gap, and the rest is unexplained. D and trimming were read from the DNA, whereas the V and J calls and clone size are those reported in that table. The sample contains fewer than 200,000 clones, around 80% of them found a single time. Together, the top ten hold 6.5% of the sample.

The chain employs TRBV19 and TRBJ1-2, and TRBD1 aligns with 7 junction nucleotides. This receptor was taken from a man aged 65-85 years with active or convalescent COVID-19. Sequencing used peripheral blood. In nucleotide form, the sequence is TGTGCCAGTTCCGGGACAGAGTACTATGGCTACACCTTC. This codes for CASSGTEYYGYTF.